This T cell receptor (beta chain) was captured by sequencing in a study of T cell repertoires in cytomegalovirus infection (dated by TCRdb to about 2019). Background for the entire study: Because public TCR beta signatures pointed to carriage of CMV infection together with the matching HLA type, the HLA type of each donor mattered for the analysis.

The research as a whole found: Cumulative frequency of public TCR beta family members discriminated carriers of CMV infection plus the relevant HLA type in this cohort and an independent approximately 360-donor cohort. In the ex vivo response, HLA-C-restricted CMV-specific TCR beta clonotypes were dominant, and in two of eight donors the single most frequent clonotype came from this HLA-C-restricted group.

Trimming at the junction amounts to 0 bases on V and 3 bases on J, and the germline ends lie 15 bases apart. The CDR3, cysteine through phenylalanine, is 15 amino acids long. Only CDR3 DNA is held: 45 bases, read in frame from base 1. The germline V gene (reference sequence) sets CDR1 to DFQATT and CDR2 to SNEGSKA. Sequencing instrument: Illumina HiSeq 1500. TCRdb passed the public sequencing reads through fastp at Q25 and MiXCR, retaining productive beta sequences. Entries that share a CDR3 protein sequence are merged under the most common genes and DNA. The sample table holds about 740,000 distinct CDR3 sequences, of which 35% to 45% were seen once. Together, the top ten hold around 2.8% of the sample. Points on this clonotype: The antigen this receptor binds is unknown. Base qualities are missing; no much larger clone stands one base away.

The chain couples TRBV20-1 to TRBJ2-7; the D region possibly corresponds to TRBD2 (5 bases align). The specimen sequenced was PBMCs. The source is a human donor in good health (CMV status not recorded). Some clones in this sample may be carry-over from other donors' samples. The CDR3 reads as follows: CSARDGQRINYEQYF. The DNA sequence is as follows: TGCAGTGCTAGAGATGGCCAGCGGATCAACTACGAGCAGTACTTC.